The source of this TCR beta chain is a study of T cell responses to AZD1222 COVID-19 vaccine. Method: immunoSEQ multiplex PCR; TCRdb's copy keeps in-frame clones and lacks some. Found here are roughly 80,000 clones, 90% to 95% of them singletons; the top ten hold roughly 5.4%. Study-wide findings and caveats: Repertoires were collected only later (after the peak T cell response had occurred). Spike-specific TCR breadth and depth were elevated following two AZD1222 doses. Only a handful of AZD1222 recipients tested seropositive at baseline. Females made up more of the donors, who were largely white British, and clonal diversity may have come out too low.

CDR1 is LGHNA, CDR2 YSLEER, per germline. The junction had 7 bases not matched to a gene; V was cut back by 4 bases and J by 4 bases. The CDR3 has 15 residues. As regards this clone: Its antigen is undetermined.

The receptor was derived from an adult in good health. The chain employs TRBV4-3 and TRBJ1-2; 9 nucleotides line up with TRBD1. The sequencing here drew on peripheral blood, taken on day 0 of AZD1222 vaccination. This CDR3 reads CASSPTGGEGYGYTF. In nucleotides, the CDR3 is TGCGCCAGCAGCCCTACAGGGGGCGAGGGCTATGGCTACACCTTC.